This T cell receptor beta chain emerged from a study of control samples from healthy donors and cancer patients. The protocol was immunoSEQ multiplex PCR, while the TCRdb copy is restricted to in-frame clones and leaves out a portion. Of 350,000 to 450,000 clones listed, more than 80% are singletons. Trimming left V 7 bases short and J 5 bases short, with 15 bases between. CDR3 length: 15 amino acids. From germline, CDR1 is MNHEY and CDR2 SVGAGI. Sequences were obtained from PBMCs. This clonotype originated in a man between 40 and 49 years old with head and neck cancer. J is TRBJ1-6 and V is TRBV6-5, with D possibly being TRBD1 (6 bases). The CDR3 DNA is TGTGCCAGCACCACCCCGACAGGTGATAATTCACCCCTCCACTTT. Its translation: CASTTPTGDNSPLHF.